A single sample is the source of the 13 T cell receptor beta chains below, sequenced in a study of Tregs in tolerant kidney transplant recipients. No antigen is known for these receptors. Generated by immunoSEQ multiplex PCR, the TCRdb table keeps only in-frame clones and is missing some. The table records under 20,000 clones, 53% of them present only once. After 6 days with irradiated graft donor PBMCs, CFSE-labeled recipient PBMCs were FACS-sorted. The sequencing here drew on CD4+ T cells from blood cultured with allogeneic cells, taken before the transplant. The receptors shown here come from a human patient who received a combined kidney and bone marrow transplant.

This chain joins TRBV11-3 and TRBJ2-1; 9 nucleotides align to TRBD1. Trimming cost V 3 bases and J 2 bases; bases outside gene matches: 2. The CDR3 consists of 15 residues. Germline V CDR1 and CDR2: SGHNT, YENEEA. CDR3 loop: CASSFYRGPYNEQFF. In DNA, the CDR3 is TGTGCCAGCAGCTTCTACAGGGGGCCCTACAATGAGCAGTTCTTC.

V gene TRBV13 combines with J gene TRBJ2-2; no clear D gene. The V gene lost 5 bases and the J gene lost 4 bases, with 8 bases spanning the gap. The CDR3 spans 13 residues. Germline assignment: CDR1 PRHDT and CDR2 FYEKMQ (reference sequence). The CDR3 loop is CASSNSRTGELFF. The CDR3 region has the DNA TGTGCCAGCAGCAACAGCCGCACCGGGGAGCTGTTTTTT.

V usage is TRBV29-1 and J usage is TRBJ1-2; 8 bases match TRBD1. The CDR3 length is 11 residues. CDR1 and CDR2 (germline): SQVTM, ANQGSEA. V lost 7 bases and J lost 4; bases outside the gene matches: 2. CDR3 nucleotide sequence: TGCAGCGCGGACAGGGCCTATGGCTACACCTTC. The encoded protein is CSADRAYGYTF.

This clone was counted only a few times. V is TRBV7-2 and J is TRBJ2-5; possibly TRBD1 for D (5 bases). The DNA end is a closer match to TRBJ2-7, so the J assignment may be wrong. Germline V CDR1 and CDR2: SGHTA, FQGNSA. There are 15 residues in the CDR3. The CDR3 region is CASRPETAGPYEQYF. The CDR3 DNA reads as TGTGCCAGCAGACCCGAGACAGCCGGTCCCTACGAGCAGTACTTC.

The J gene is TRBJ2-2, the V gene TRBV5-4, with 13 bases fitting TRBD2. This CDR3 has 17 residues. Germline V gene sequence: CDR1 SGHNT, CDR2 YYREEE (reference sequence). After removal of 4 bases from V and 6 bases from J, the junction contained 9 bases not matched to a gene. The CDR3 loop is CASSPLGLAGAPGELFF. The DNA for the CDR3 is TGTGCCAGCAGCCCCCTCGGACTAGCGGGAGCCCCCGGGGAGCTGTTTTTT. Using reference TRBV5-4 and TRBJ2-2 for the parts outside the CDR3, the full variable domain is ETGVTQSPTHLIKTRGQQVTLRCSSQSGHNTVSWYQQALGQGPQFIFQYYREEENGRGNFPPRFSGLQFPNYSSELNVNALELDDSALYLCASSPLGLAGAPGELFFGEGSRLTVL.

Concerning this clone itself: Other DNA sequences within the sample encode an identical CDR3. V is TRBV7-3 and J is TRBJ1-6; D is unresolved. The CDR3 runs 13 residues. V shed 3 bases and J shed 7 bases, with 7 bases lying between them. The germline V gene has CDR1 SGHTA and CDR2 FQGTGA. The DNA for the CDR3 is TGTGCCAGCAGCTTGGGCAGGAATTCACCCCTCCACTTT. It translates to CASSLGRNSPLHF.

This clone was recorded only once. V usage is TRBV6-6 and J usage is TRBJ1-4; weak D call: TRBD1 (6 bases). The V end was cut by 4 bases, the J end by 4 bases, with 16 bases between. Germline V lookup: CDR1 MNHNY, CDR2 SVGAGI (reference sequence). The CDR3 loop spans 16 amino acids. The chain's CDR3 is CASSSQGGYGNEKLFF. The CDR3 bases are TGTGCCAGCAGTTCTCAAGGGGGATATGGTAATGAAAAACTGTTTTTT.

This clone was counted only a few times. The chain joins TRBV18 to TRBJ2-5; tentatively, D is TRBD2 (5 bases). Trimming removed 2 bases at V and 1 base at J, with 5 bases between. The germline V gene encodes CDR1 KGHSH and CDR2 LQKENI. The CDR3 runs to 13 residues. The CDR3 DNA sequence: TGTGCCAGCTCACCAGCGGGCCAAGAGACCCAGTACTTC. This sequence encodes CASSPAGQETQYF. Variable domain in full (rest from reference TRBV18 and TRBJ2-5): NAGVMQNPRHLVRRRGQEARLRCSPMKGHSHVYWYRQLPEEGLKFMVYLQKENIIDESGMPKERFSAEFPKEGPSILRIQQVVRGDSAAYFCASSPAGQETQYFGPGTRLLVL.

The chain recombines TRBV18 with TRBJ1-1; no clear D gene. CDR3 length equals 15 residues. CDR1 is KGHSH, CDR2 LQKENI, per germline. V was cut by 0 bases and J by 7 bases, with 15 bases left in between. CDR3 coding DNA: TGTGCCAGCTCACCACCGCGACACCGTAGTGGTGAAGCTTTCTTT. This gives the protein CASSPPRHRSGEAFF.

V is TRBV11-3 and J is TRBJ2-7, with 11 bases matching TRBD2. Germline CDR1 SGHNT, CDR2 YENEEA. There are 14 residues in the CDR3. V was clipped by 6 bases and J by 6 bases; unmatched bases: 7. The chain's CDR3 is CASRVAGGTSEQYF. The CDR3 DNA sequence: TGTGCCAGCAGGGTAGCGGGAGGGACCTCCGAGCAGTACTTC.

In its sample, this clone ranks as medium-sized. The genes are TRBV7-2 and TRBJ1-2; D uncertain. The V gene's germline CDR1 is SGHTA and CDR2 FQGNSA. The CDR3 extends over 14 amino acids. The germline V and J ends were trimmed by 1 base and 4 bases, with 10 bases remaining between them. CDR3 coding DNA: TGTGCCAGCAGCTTAGGTTCGATCAGCTATGGCTACACCTTC. It codes for CASSLGSISYGYTF. The full variable domain, its missing parts supplied by reference TRBV7-2 and TRBJ1-2, is GAGVSQSPSNKVTEKGKDVELRCDPISGHTALYWYRQSLGQGLEFLIYFQGNSAPDKSGLPSDRFSAERTGGSVSTLTIQRTQQEDSAVYLCASSLGSISYGYTFGSGTRLTVV.

The rearrangement links TRBV28 to TRBJ1-2; D perhaps matches TRBD1 (5 bases). This CDR3 has 13 residues. V lost 6 bases, J lost 3 bases, and 11 bases lay in between. Germline V gives CDR1 MDHEN, CDR2 SYDVKM. CDR3 sequence (DNA): TGTGCCAGCAGCTCAGGCAGGGACTATGGCTACACCTTC. Translation: CASSSGRDYGYTF.

CDR3 sequence (DNA): TGCAGCGTTCCGGGACTAGCCCGCAATGAGCAGTTCTTC. This codes for CSVPGLARNEQFF. V and J are TRBV29-1 and TRBJ2-1; 9 nucleotides agree with TRBD2. Trimming removed 5 bases from V and 6 bases from J; junction bases left unmatched: 5. This CDR3 has 13 residues. Germline V CDR1 and CDR2: SQVTM, ANQGSEA.